This T cell receptor (beta chain) derives from a study of T cell repertoires in cytomegalovirus infection. Whole-study context: Public TCR beta signature analysis indicated the presence of both CMV infection and matching HLA type.

The CDR3 is made up of 14 amino acids. Trimming stripped 4 bases from V and 0 bases from J, with 7 bases between. The V gene's germline CDR1 is SGHVT and CDR2 SQSDAQ. General observations from the study: Cumulative public TCR beta family frequency identified carriers of CMV plus the relevant HLA.

TCRdb independently ran MiXCR on the reads; one entry per CDR3 protein. In the table there are about 190,000 distinct CDR3 sequences, roughly 27% of which are singletons. For this clonotype: Antigen specificity is unknown.

This TCR came from a human donor in good health (CMV status not recorded). Some clones in this sample may be carry-over from other donors' samples. What was sequenced was PBMCs. The rearrangement joins TRBV7-4 to TRBJ2-1; no clear D gene. The CDR3 nucleotides read TGTGCCAGCAGCTCGGCGGTCTCCTACAATGAGCAGTTCTTC. It codes for CASSSAVSYNEQFF. The variable domain in full, completed from reference TRBV7-4 and TRBJ2-1, reads GAGVSQSPRYKVAKRGRDVALRCDSISGHVTLYWYRQTLGQGSEVLTYSQSDAQRDKSGRPSGRFSAERPERSVSTLKIQRTEQGDSAVYLCASSSAVSYNEQFFGPGTRLTVL.